This T cell receptor beta chain is from a study of T cell repertoires in cytomegalovirus infection (dated by TCRdb to between 2018 and 2021). In terms of the full investigation: Donor HLA type was relevant to the analysis, because carriage of CMV infection together with the matching HLA type was indicated by public TCR beta signatures. The paper's findings and limits, for the study overall: The ex vivo response was dominated by HLA-C-restricted CMV-specific TCR beta clonotypes, and the single most frequent clonotype in two of eight donors was supplied by these HLA-C-restricted clonotypes. Cumulative frequency of public TCR beta family members discriminated carriers of CMV infection plus the relevant HLA type in this cohort and an independent roughly 350-donor cohort.

The germline V gene encodes CDR1 MNHEY and CDR2 SVGEGT. The V end gives up 2 bases and the J end 6 bases, leaving 6 bases in the junction not matched to a gene. CDR3 length: 14 amino acids, cysteine to phenylalanine. Just CDR3 DNA is preserved here, 42 bases in frame from base 1. Sequencing instrument: Illumina HiSeq 1500. TCRdb reprocessed the public reads (quality trimming at Q25 with fastp, clone calling with MiXCR) and kept in-frame beta chains. Duplicate CDR3 protein sequences are folded into a single record with the most common DNA and genes. Counted in this sample were approximately 750,000 distinct CDR3 sequences; about a third of them appeared once. The leading ten clones occupy 2.8% of the sample. Points on this clonotype: The target of this receptor is not known. No much larger clone exists at a distance of one base, and base qualities are not known.

What was sequenced was PBMCs. The clonotype originates from a human donor in good health (CMV status not recorded). Some clones in this sample may be carry-over from other donors' samples. This chain is built from TRBV6-2 or TRBV6-3 and TRBJ1-1, with 7 junctional bases fitting TRBD1. The bases read TGTGCCAGCAGTTACGGAGGGGGCAGGGCTGAAGCTTTCTTT. Its translation reads: CASSYGGGRAEAFF.